What follows are 31 T cell receptor beta chains derived from one specimen sequenced in a study of Tregs in tolerant kidney transplant recipients. The repertoire was sequenced with immunoSEQ multiplex PCR; TCRdb's copy has only in-frame clones and lacks some. This sample has around 78,000 clones, with 85% to 95% found just once. This specimen consisted of Tregs from blood, obtained before the transplant. The receptor set was obtained from a human donor who received a combined kidney and bone marrow transplant.

The V and J genes are TRBV19 and TRBJ1-1; D perhaps matches TRBD1 (5 bases). V dropped 7 bases and J dropped 5 bases, with 17 bases sitting between them. The germline V gene has CDR1 LNHDA and CDR2 SQIVND (reference sequence). There are 14 residues in the CDR3. Here the CDR3 reads CASKVRAVGTEAFF. Written as DNA, the CDR3 is TGTGCCAGTAAAGTCAGGGCGGTGGGAACTGAAGCTTTCTTT.

CDR3 nucleotides: TGTGCCAGCAGCTTTCATTCCAGCTCCTACAATGAGCAGTTCTTC. Its protein product is CASSFHSSSYNEQFF. V is TRBV7-3 and J is TRBJ2-1, with D uncertain. The CDR3 loop spans 15 amino acids. CDR1 and CDR2 (germline): SGHTA, FQGTGA. The V gene lost 3 bases and the J gene lost 0 bases, with 9 bases spanning the gap.

The chain combines TRBV28 with TRBJ2-5; the match to TRBD1 covers 10 bases. The ends lost 3 bases at V and 11 bases at J; junction bases unmatched: 12. This CDR3 contains 15 residues. CDR1 is MDHEN and CDR2 is SYDVKM in the germline V gene. The DNA of the CDR3 is TGTGCCAGCAGTTTCTCCGGGACAGGGGACCGGGAGCAGTACTTC. Translation gives CASSFSGTGDREQYF.

The chain combines TRBV7-2 with TRBJ1-5, with D uncertain. Per germline, CDR1 SGHTA and CDR2 FQGNSA. With 5 bases removed from V and 6 bases from J, the gap between germline ends came to 20 bases. This CDR3 is built from 16 residues. CDR3 sequence: CASSPPGILGSQPQHF. CDR3 nucleotides: TGTGCCAGCAGCCCCCCTGGCATTTTGGGCAGTCAGCCCCAGCATTTT.

This chain joins TRBV7-2 and TRBJ2-1; 14 bases match TRBD2. V shed 0 bases, J shed 6 bases, and the junction held 1 base outside the gene matches. Germline assignment: CDR1 SGHTA and CDR2 FQGNSA. CDR3 length equals 16 residues. The CDR3 sequence is CASSLAGLAGVNEQFF. The CDR3 nucleotides read TGTGCCAGCAGCTTAGCGGGACTAGCGGGAGTCAATGAGCAGTTCTTC. Based on the CDR3 plus reference TRBV7-2 and TRBJ2-1, the full variable domain is GAGVSQSPSNKVTEKGKDVELRCDPISGHTALYWYRQSLGQGLEFLIYFQGNSAPDKSGLPSDRFSAERTGGSVSTLTIQRTQQEDSAVYLCASSLAGLAGVNEQFFGPGTRLTVL.

In the case of this clone: Within the sample, other DNA sequences also encode this same CDR3. The chain recombines TRBV19 with TRBJ2-2, with D perhaps TRBD2 (5 bases). Germline V gene sequence: CDR1 LNHDA, CDR2 SQIVND (reference sequence). There are 16 residues in the CDR3. Between the trimmed V and J ends, which lost 0 bases and 5 bases, there was a span of 13 bases. The CDR3 protein is CASSIDLQRRTGELFF. CDR3 DNA: TGTGCCAGTAGTATAGATCTGCAGCGGCGAACCGGGGAGCTGTTTTTT.

The CDR3 loop is CASSLVEAEETQYF. The CDR3 nucleotides read TGTGCCAGCAGCTTGGTAGAGGCAGAAGAGACCCAGTACTTC. The rearrangement joins TRBV5-4 to TRBJ2-5; D is unclear. V lost 0 bases, J lost 3 bases, and 9 bases lay in between. The CDR3 contains 14 residues. Germline CDR1 is SGHNT and CDR2 is YYREEE (reference sequence).

This sequence joins TRBV6-1 and TRBJ1-1; TRBD1 is a possible D gene (5 bases). V shed 4 bases and J shed 1 base, with 16 bases lying between them. There are 16 residues in the CDR3. Germline V CDR1 and CDR2: MNHNS, SASEGT. The CDR3 reads CASSGPTGKPNTEAFF. CDR3 DNA: TGTGCCAGCAGTGGCCCCACAGGAAAACCGAACACTGAAGCTTTCTTT.

The chain carries TRBV6-1 and TRBJ2-1; D is possibly TRBD2 (6 bases). From germline, CDR1 is MNHNS and CDR2 SASEGT. The CDR3 length is 15 residues. Between the trimmed V and J ends, which lost 4 bases and 0 bases, there was a span of 10 bases. This CDR3 is CASSGLGGSYNEQFF. As DNA, the CDR3 is TGTGCCAGCAGTGGACTGGGGGGCTCCTACAATGAGCAGTTCTTC.

The chain recombines TRBV18 with TRBJ1-1; D is unclear. The CDR3 length is 13 residues. V was cut by 2 bases and J by 1 base, with 5 bases left in between. The germline V gene encodes CDR1 KGHSH and CDR2 LQKENI. Here the CDR3 DNA reads TGTGCCAGCTCACCAACAGAGAACACTGAAGCTTTCTTT. Translation: CASSPTENTEAFF.

Only a few counts were recorded for this clone. This sequence joins TRBV14 and TRBJ2-7, with 10 bases identical to TRBD2. V lost 4 bases and J lost 0; bases outside the gene matches: 0. The V gene's germline CDR1 is SGHDN and CDR2 FVKESK. This CDR3 is 14 amino acids long. The CDR3 nucleotides are TGTGCCAGCAGCCGGACTAGCGGCTCCTACGAGCAGTACTTC. It encodes CASSRTSGSYEQYF.

This clone has only a few counts. The gene calls are TRBV28 and TRBJ1-3; D is perhaps TRBD1 (5 bases). With 5 bases removed from V and 0 bases from J, the gap between germline ends came to 14 bases. The V gene's germline CDR1 is MDHEN and CDR2 SYDVKM. The CDR3 totals 16 residues. CDR3 bases: TGTGCCAGCAGTCCCTTGACAGTTCACTCTGGAAACACCATATATTTT. Protein product: CASSPLTVHSGNTIYF.

The chain is built from TRBV28 and TRBJ2-4; D is tentatively TRBD1 or TRBD2 (5 bases each). Germline V CDR1 and CDR2: MDHEN, SYDVKM. This CDR3 contains 15 residues. Deletions cut 5 bases from V and 5 bases from J, with 16 bases between. The CDR3 DNA sequence: TGTGCCAGCAGTCCCCGAGGGGCGGGCCAAAACATTCAGTACTTC. It translates to CASSPRGAGQNIQYF. Combining the CDR3 with reference TRBV28 and TRBJ2-4 gives the whole variable domain DVKVTQSSRYLVKRTGEKVFLECVQDMDHENMFWYRQDPGLGLRLIYFSYDVKMKEKGDIPEGYSVSREKKERFSLILESASTNQTSMYLCASSPRGAGQNIQYFGAGTRLSVL.

The chain recombines TRBV27 with TRBJ2-7; 8 nucleotides line up with TRBD1. Germline-derived CDR1 and CDR2 are MNHEY and SMNVEV (reference sequence). CDR3 size: 15 residues. J lost 4 bases, V lost 3 bases, and 8 bases had no gene match. This CDR3 is CASSFWGTGDYEQYF. In nucleotides, the CDR3 is TGTGCCAGCAGTTTCTGGGGGACAGGTGATTACGAGCAGTACTTC.

This clone was counted between two and nine times. This chain links TRBV5-1 with TRBJ2-1; D may be TRBD1 or TRBD2 (5 bases each). The V end was cut by 0 bases, the J end by 8 bases, with 18 bases between. Germline values: CDR1 SGHRS, CDR2 YFSETQ. The CDR3 is 16 residues long. Written as DNA, the CDR3 is TGCGCCAGCAGCTTGGGGTTGGGACCTCGAGGCGATGAGCAGTTCTTC. It yields the protein CASSLGLGPRGDEQFF.

The chain couples TRBV11-2 to TRBJ2-7; TRBD1 agrees at 8 bases. CDR1 and CDR2 from the germline V gene are SGHAT and FQNNGV. The CDR3 has 16 residues. Trimming at V came to 0 bases and at J to 2 bases, leaving 6 bases not matched to a gene. CDR3 sequence reads: CASSLDVSGQAYEQYF. CDR3 DNA: TGTGCCAGCAGCTTAGATGTATCGGGACAGGCCTACGAGCAGTACTTC.

The chain uses TRBV27 and TRBJ2-1; TRBD2 aligns across 8 bases. Germline trimming cut 3 bases from V and 0 bases from J; bases unmatched to any gene: 16. The germline V gene encodes CDR1 MNHEY and CDR2 SMNVEV (reference sequence). The CDR3 is 20 residues long. The CDR3 spells CASSFAGAWGGRSSYNEQFF. CDR3 nucleotide sequence: TGTGCCAGCAGTTTTGCGGGGGCATGGGGCGGGAGGAGCTCCTACAATGAGCAGTTCTTC.

This chain connects TRBV11-3 to TRBJ2-2; D not certain. The CDR3 loop spans 14 amino acids. Deletions cut 1 base from V and 0 bases from J, with 3 bases between. Germline loops: CDR1 SGHNT, CDR2 YENEEA. This CDR3 reads CASSLVANTGELFF. For the CDR3, the DNA is TGTGCCAGCAGCTTAGTAGCGAACACCGGGGAGCTGTTTTTT.

This clone was recorded a few times. The chain is built from TRBV6-5 and TRBJ2-2; a possible D gene is TRBD1 (6 bases). The germline CDR1 and CDR2 sequences are MNHEY and SVGAGI. The V gene lost 4 bases and the J gene lost 1 base, with 13 bases spanning the gap. The CDR3 loop spans 16 amino acids. CDR3: CASSFTGTLNTGELFF. As DNA, the CDR3 is TGTGCCAGCAGTTTTACCGGGACATTGAACACCGGGGAGCTGTTTTTT.

This clone was detected a few times. V gene TRBV14 combines with J gene TRBJ2-7, with a tentative D call TRBD2 (5 bases). This CDR3 is 14 amino acids long. Trimming took off 1 base at V and 6 bases at J, with 13 bases between the two ends. Per germline, CDR1 SGHDN and CDR2 FVKESK. The CDR3 DNA follows: TGTGCCAGCAGCCAAGTGTACACGGCGGGCGAGCAGTACTTC. This sequence encodes CASSQVYTAGEQYF.

The chain has TRBV27 and TRBJ1-1; no clear D. Germline lookup yields CDR1 MNHEY and CDR2 SMNVEV (reference sequence). There are 14 residues in the CDR3. The V and J ends lost 5 bases and 2 bases respectively, with 12 bases between them. In DNA form, the CDR3 reads TGTGCCAGCAGTGCCAGTGGCAGAAACACTGAAGCTTTCTTT. Translated, it gives CASSASGRNTEAFF.

The chain couples TRBV27 to TRBJ2-3, with D uncertain. The CDR3 has 14 amino acids. V lost 3 bases and J lost 0, with 7 bases in between. From germline, CDR1 is MNHEY and CDR2 SMNVEV (reference sequence). CDR3 nucleotide sequence: TGTGCCAGCAGTTTCATTAGGAGCACAGATACGCAGTATTTT. Protein product: CASSFIRSTDTQYF.

The rearrangement links TRBV5-4 to TRBJ2-1; weak D call: TRBD1 (6 bases). The V end lost 2 bases, the J end lost 7 bases, and 19 bases lay between the germline ends. CDR3 length: 16 residues. CDR1 and CDR2 (germline): SGHNT, YYREEE (reference sequence). The CDR3 nucleotides read TGTGCCAGCAGCTTTACAGCAGGGGCCCTAGGTAATGAGCAGTTCTTC. Translated, it gives CASSFTAGALGNEQFF.

This clone was seen only a few times. The chain recombines TRBV5-1 with TRBJ2-5; 9 positions match TRBD1. The CDR3 consists of 16 residues. Germline CDR1 SGHRS, CDR2 YFSETQ. V shed 0 bases and J 4 bases; nucleotides not matched to a gene: 7. CDR3 protein: CASSLGGTGIGETQYF. The CDR3 DNA reads as TGCGCCAGCAGCTTGGGGGGGACAGGGATCGGAGAGACCCAGTACTTC.

This chain uses TRBV11-2 with TRBJ1-1; D is possibly TRBD1 (5 bases). Trimming cost V 4 bases and J 4 bases, with 13 bases left between them. The CDR3 runs to 14 residues. Germline CDR1 is SGHAT and CDR2 is FQNNGV. This chain's CDR3 is CASSSTAGRTEAFF. CDR3 in DNA: TGTGCCAGCAGCTCGACAGCCGGGCGCACTGAAGCTTTCTTT.

In DNA, the CDR3 is TGTGCCAGCAGTTTATCCCCTGGGGCCAACGTCCTGACTTTC. Its translation: CASSLSPGANVLTF. The chain carries TRBV27 and TRBJ2-6; D gene unclear. The CDR3 runs 14 residues. V was pared by 0 bases and J by 2 bases, with 2 bases between. The germline V gene has CDR1 MNHEY and CDR2 SMNVEV (reference sequence).

The chain joins TRBV2 to TRBJ1-5; maybe TRBD1 (5 bases). The CDR3 length is 15 residues. The V end lost 1 base, the J end lost 4 bases, and 11 bases lay between the germline ends. Germline V gene lookup returns CDR1 SNHLY and CDR2 FYNNEI. CDR3 sequence reads: CASSEGGTGNQPQHF. The CDR3 DNA sequence: TGTGCCAGCAGTGAAGGGGGGACGGGGAATCAGCCCCAGCATTTT.

The chain joins TRBV15 to TRBJ2-7; 10 bases agree with TRBD2. The germline CDR1 and CDR2 sequences are LNHNV and YYDKDF (reference sequence). V was clipped by 0 bases and J by 7 bases; unmatched bases: 12. There are 17 residues in the CDR3. CDR3 protein: CATSRDVGAGGRGEQYF. The CDR3 DNA is TGTGCCACCAGCAGAGATGTCGGAGCGGGAGGGCGAGGTGAGCAGTACTTC.

The chain combines TRBV11-3 with TRBJ2-5, with 7 bases that match TRBD1. This CDR3 is 15 amino acids long. V was pared by 1 base and J by 5 bases, with 7 bases of the junction left unmatched. Germline V gives CDR1 SGHNT, CDR2 YENEEA. CDR3 protein: CASSLGHRGFETQYF. DNA of the CDR3: TGTGCCAGCAGCTTAGGACACAGGGGTTTCGAGACCCAGTACTTC. Full variable domain (outside the CDR3, taken from reference TRBV11-3 and TRBJ2-5): EAGVVQSPRYKIIEKKQPVAFWCNPISGHNTLYWYLQNLGQGPELLIRYENEEAVDDSQLPKDRFSAERLKGVDSTLKIQPAELGDSAVYLCASSLGHRGFETQYFGPGTRLLVL.

The rearrangement joins TRBV21-1 to TRBJ2-1. TRBV21-1 is labeled a pseudogene. This CDR3 region has 12 residues. The CDR3 here is CASSKVWNEQFF. In DNA form, the CDR3 reads TGTGCCAGCAGCAAAGTGTGGAATGAGCAGTTCTTC.

The gene calls are TRBV2 and TRBJ2-3; D is undetermined. The V end lost 7 bases, the J end lost 0 bases, and 11 bases lay between the germline ends. The germline gives CDR1 SNHLY, CDR2 FYNNEI. CDR3 length equals 14 residues. The DNA of the CDR3 is TGTGCCAGCAAGCCGGGTCTGAGCACAGATACGCAGTATTTT. This codes for CASKPGLSTDTQYF.